A single sample is the source of the 5 T cell receptor beta chains below, sequenced in a study of Tregs in tolerant kidney transplant recipients. The repertoire was sequenced with immunoSEQ multiplex PCR; TCRdb's copy has only in-frame clones and lacks some. Of tens of thousands of clones in the sample, roughly 95% were seen once. Their specific antigens are unknown. The sequenced sample consisted of Tregs from blood cultured with allogeneic cells. The receptors come from a human donor in good health.

The chain is built from TRBV5-1 and TRBJ2-7; weak D call: TRBD1 (5 bases). Germline V gene lookup returns CDR1 SGHRS and CDR2 YFSETQ. The V gene lost 0 bases and the J gene lost 0 bases, with 16 bases spanning the gap. The CDR3 consists of 17 residues. The chain's CDR3 is CASSLGGARHDSYEQYF. CDR3 nucleotides: TGCGCCAGCAGCTTGGGTGGGGCTAGACATGACTCCTACGAGCAGTACTTC.

DNA for the CDR3: TGCGCCAGCAGCCAAGTCTCTAGCGGGGTGAATACGCAGTATTTT. Encoded protein: CASSQVSSGVNTQYF. This chain connects TRBV4-1 to TRBJ2-3, with TRBD2 matching 9 bases. The CDR3 spans 15 residues. V shed 1 base, J shed 7 bases, and the junction held 6 bases outside the gene matches. CDR1 and CDR2 (germline): MGHRA, YSYEKL.

The genes are TRBV11-2 and TRBJ2-7, with D hard to call. Trimming stripped 4 bases from V and 2 bases from J, with 3 bases between. The CDR3 length is 11 residues. Germline V gene data show CDR1 as SGHAT and CDR2 as FQNNGV. CDR3: CASSSTYEQYF. The CDR3 nucleotides read TGTGCCAGCAGCTCCACCTACGAGCAGTACTTC.

The rearrangement links TRBV2 to TRBJ1-2; 9 bases map to TRBD1. The germline gives CDR1 SNHLY, CDR2 FYNNEI. J was trimmed by 5 bases and V by 4 bases; bases with no gene match: 8. The CDR3 extends over 15 amino acids. CDR3 sequence (DNA): TGTGCCAGCAGTGTGGGGACAGGGAGGGGATATGGCTACACCTTC. Residues: CASSVGTGRGYGYTF.

The gene calls are TRBV5-1 and TRBJ1-4, with D maybe TRBD1 (5 bases). V dropped 4 bases and J dropped 2 bases, with 12 bases sitting between them. The length of the CDR3 is 15 residues. Per germline, CDR1 SGHRS and CDR2 YFSETQ. The CDR3 region has the DNA TGCGCCAGCAGCCCCGGGGGACGGACTAATGAAAAACTGTTTTTT. Translation gives CASSPGGRTNEKLFF.